The 10 T cell receptor beta chains below all came from one sample that was sequenced in a study of T cells after yellow fever vaccination. Each CDR3 protein gets one entry after TCRdb re-called the 5' RACE reads with MiXCR. This sample carries approximately 130,000 distinct CDR3 sequences, about 15% of them seen once, and the ten largest clones take roughly 47%. This specimen was CD8+ T cells sorted from PBMCs, taken 5 days after the yellow fever booster vaccination. Source of these receptors: a young man who received the YFV17D yellow fever vaccine.

This clonotype was detected only a few times. The rearrangement uses TRBV29-1 and TRBJ2-5; D gene unclear. With 5 bases removed from V and 5 bases from J, the gap between germline ends came to 9 bases. Germline assignment: CDR1 SQVTM and CDR2 ANQGSEA. This CDR3 contains 11 residues. The CDR3 protein is CSVSVGETQYF. The CDR3 nucleotides read TGCAGCGTTTCTGTCGGGGAGACCCAGTACTTC.

This clonotype was picked up a small number of times. The V call is TRBV6-2 or TRBV6-3, the J call TRBJ2-3; D assignment may be TRBD1 or TRBD2 (5 bases each). CDR1 is MNHEY, CDR2 SVGEGT, per germline. This CDR3 is built from 17 residues. The ends were cut back, 2 bases at V and 0 bases at J, with 15 bases in the middle. CDR3 sequence reads: CASSYVGDPPSTDTQYF. CDR3 sequence (DNA): TGTGCCAGCAGTTACGTCGGGGACCCACCTAGCACAGATACGCAGTATTTT.

The J gene is TRBJ2-3, the V gene TRBV3-1, with unresolved D. The V end lost 6 bases, the J end lost 4 bases, and 20 bases lay between the germline ends. Germline V CDR1 and CDR2: LGHDT, YNNKEL (reference sequence). The CDR3 length is 16 residues. CDR3 residues: CASSPTWGQESDTQYF. CDR3 nucleotides: TGTGCCAGCAGTCCTACTTGGGGTCAGGAGTCAGATACGCAGTATTTT.

By sample fraction, this clonotype is large. V and J are TRBV7-8 and TRBJ2-2; D ambiguous. V shed 5 bases and J shed 0 bases, with 7 bases lying between them. Germline assignment: CDR1 SGHVS and CDR2 FQNEAQ. The CDR3 is made up of 14 amino acids. For the CDR3, the DNA is TGTGCCAGCAGCGCAGTCGCGAACACCGGGGAGCTGTTTTTT. Its protein product is CASSAVANTGELFF.

The CDR3 nucleotides read TGCGCCAGCAGACAATTTATCGGGACAGACGACGGTTATAATTCACCCCTCCACTTT. Translation gives CASRQFIGTDDGYNSPLHF. The genes are TRBV4-1 and TRBJ1-6, with 7 nucleotides matching TRBD1. J gave up 4 bases and V 6 bases, and 18 bases lay outside the gene matches. Germline CDR1 MGHRA, CDR2 YSYEKL. The CDR3 contains 19 residues.

This clonotype was seen ten or more times. The chain links TRBV4-3 to TRBJ2-7, with 8 bases lining up with TRBD2. CDR1 LGHNA and CDR2 YSLEER come from the germline V gene. The J segment lost 2 bases and the V segment lost 4 bases, leaving 1 base of the junction unmatched. The CDR3 has 13 residues. CDR3 in amino acids: CASSPGLAYEQYV. CDR3 sequence (DNA): TGCGCCAGCAGCCCGGGACTAGCCTACGAGCAGTACGTC.

This clonotype was counted only a few times. V and J are TRBV9 and TRBJ2-2; D is perhaps TRBD1 or TRBD2 (5 bases each). The CDR3 runs 12 residues. The V end lost 2 bases, the J end lost 7 bases, and 6 bases lay between the germline ends. Looked up from germline, CDR1 is SGDLS and CDR2 is YYNGEE. The CDR3 nucleotides read TGTGCCAGCAGCGTGGGGGACGGGGAGCTGTTTTTT. As protein: CASSVGDGELFF. Full variable domain (remainder filled in from reference TRBV9 and TRBJ2-2): DSGVTQTPKHLITATGQRVTLRCSPRSGDLSVYWYQQSLDQGLQFLIQYYNGEERAKGNILERFSAQQFPDLHSELNLSSLELGDSALYFCASSVGDGELFFGEGSRLTVL.

This clonotype was counted a few times. The chain has TRBV6-4 and TRBJ1-2, with TRBD1 as a possible D gene (5 bases). The ends were cut back, 5 bases at V and 4 bases at J, with 14 bases in the middle. From germline, CDR1 is MRHNA and CDR2 SNTAGT. This CDR3 region has 14 residues. The DNA of the CDR3 is TGTGCCAGCAGTCCTGGCACAGGCTCCTATGGCTACACCTTC. It translates to CASSPGTGSYGYTF.

This clonotype occurred a few times. The chain is built from TRBV6-6 and TRBJ1-2, with TRBD1 identical over 10 bases. Unmatched junction bases numbered 3, after V lost 0 bases and J lost 2 bases. Germline values: CDR1 MNHNY, CDR2 SVGAGI (reference sequence). CDR3 length equals 16 residues. CDR3 sequence reads: CASSYSGQGKNYGYTF. In DNA form, the CDR3 reads TGTGCCAGCAGTTACTCGGGACAGGGGAAAAACTATGGCTACACCTTC.

This clonotype has at least ten counts. The rearrangement joins TRBV4-2 to TRBJ2-5; 8 nucleotides align to TRBD1. Germline V CDR1 and CDR2: LGHNA, YNFKEQ. V lost 4 bases, J lost 7 bases, and 23 bases stayed unmatched. The CDR3 totals 19 residues. DNA for the CDR3: TGTGCCAGCAGCCCAGGGGGCCTCGGTTTTCGCGGGGTACTTAGGACCCAGTACTTC. Protein sequence: CASSPGGLGFRGVLRTQYF.